The TCR beta chain described here comes from a study of T cells after yellow fever vaccination. Study-wide background: Any fraction with a low cell number was prepared using SMART-Seq v4 Ultra Low Input.

Study results and limitations: It was a small share of clonotypes that appeared in both CD4 and CD8 compartments.

As concerns this clonotype: What it recognizes is unknown.

TCRdb fed the 5' RACE reads into MiXCR, producing one record per CDR3 protein. The sample carries 500,000 to 650,000 distinct CDR3 sequences, 17% recorded once. The source is a man aged 18 to 35 who received the YFV17D yellow fever vaccine. Source: PBMCs, taken 4 to 5 days after the first yellow fever vaccination.

CDR3 protein: CSASGSGITDTQYF. The CDR3 region has the DNA TGCAGTGCTAGTGGGAGCGGGATCACAGATACGCAGTATTTT. The V gene is TRBV20-1, the J gene TRBJ2-3; TRBD2 matches 7 bases. Germline V gives CDR1 DFQATT, CDR2 SNEGSKA (reference sequence). This CDR3 contains 14 residues. V gave up 3 bases and J gave up 2 bases; unmatched junction bases: 5.